This T cell receptor beta chain stems from a study of shared clonotypes between healthy human individuals. The CDR3 totals 12 residues. The V end was cut by 6 bases, the J end by 4 bases, with 8 bases between. CDR1 is SGDLS, CDR2 YYNGEE, per germline. In its sample, this clone was seen a few times. As defined, naive CD8 cells were CD45RO-negative and positively selected for CCR7, with terminally differentiated effector memory CD45RA+ cells excluded. The protocol was immunoSEQ multiplex PCR, while the TCRdb copy is restricted to in-frame clones and leaves out a portion. The sample has some 2,100,000 clones; about 92% are singletons.

The J gene is TRBJ1-3, the V gene TRBV9; unclear D gene. This TCR was recovered from a man aged 18 to 30 in good health. Some clones in this sample may be carry-over from other donors' samples. The sequencing sample was made of naive CD8+ T cells from PBMCs. The CDR3 is CASMGRGNTIYF. The CDR3 nucleotides are TGTGCCAGCATGGGAAGAGGAAACACCATATATTTT.